This T cell receptor (beta chain) was sequenced for a study of T cell repertoires in cytomegalovirus infection. Across the whole study: Matching HLA type, along with CMV infection, was indicated by public TCR beta signatures. The study's findings and limits: The response measured ex vivo was dominated by TCR beta clonotypes (HLA-C-restricted and CMV-specific). Identification of carriers of CMV plus the relevant HLA was achieved through cumulative public TCR beta family frequency.

The V gene's germline CDR1 is LGHNA and CDR2 YNFKEQ. Trimming shortened V by 0 bases and J by 0 bases, and 12 bases separated the two germline ends. The CDR3 spans 16 residues. The table lists this clonotype with a few counts. Its antigen is still unknown. Using its own MiXCR run on the reads, TCRdb lists one record per CDR3 protein. The sample has roughly 990,000 distinct CDR3 sequences; under 40% are singletons. The gene calls are TRBV4-2 and TRBJ2-7; D gene ambiguous. This material consisted of cultured CD8+ T cells from PBMCs, taken from culture after CMV antigen stimulation. The source of this sequence is a human donor in good health (CMV status not recorded). Some clones in this sample may be carry-over from other donors' samples. The CDR3 DNA is TGTGCCAGCAGCCAAGAGTCAAACTATCCCTCCTACGAGCAGTACTTC. It codes for CASSQESNYPSYEQYF.